The following is a T cell receptor beta chain sequence with its context. This sample was included in a study of blood T cells in healthy people across ages. The CDR3 runs to 16 residues. V was pared by 0 bases and J by 6 bases, with 7 bases of the junction left unmatched. The germline CDR1 and CDR2 sequences are SGHRS and YFSETQ. Then a second PCR, running roughly 7 to 11 cycles, was carried out with a sample-barcoded 5' primer and a J-beta primer mix. TCRdb reprocessed the 5' RACE reads with MiXCR, giving one entry per CDR3 protein. This table holds some 940,000 distinct CDR3 sequences, about 27% found once. The same data also contributed to another study, on T cells of mothers and their children.

The sequenced sample consisted of blood. The clonotype originates from a woman in her 40s in good health. The rearrangement links TRBV5-1 to TRBJ2-1, with TRBD2 matching 9 bases. Written as DNA, the CDR3 is TGCGCCAGCAGCTTGGAGCTCGGCGGGGGGGCCAATGAGCAGTTCTTC. Translated, it gives CASSLELGGGANEQFF.